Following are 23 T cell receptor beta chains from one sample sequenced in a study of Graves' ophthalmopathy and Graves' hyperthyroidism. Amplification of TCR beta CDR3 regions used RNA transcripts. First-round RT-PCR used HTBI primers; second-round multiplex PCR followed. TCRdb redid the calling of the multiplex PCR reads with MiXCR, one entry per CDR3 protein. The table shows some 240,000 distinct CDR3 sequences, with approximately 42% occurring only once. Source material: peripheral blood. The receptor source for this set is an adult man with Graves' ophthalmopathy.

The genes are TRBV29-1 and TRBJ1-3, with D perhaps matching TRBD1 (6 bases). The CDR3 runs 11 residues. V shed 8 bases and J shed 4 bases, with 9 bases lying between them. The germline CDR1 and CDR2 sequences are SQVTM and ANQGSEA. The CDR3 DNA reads TGCAGCTCGGACAGAGGAAACACCATATATTTT. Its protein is CSSDRGNTIYF. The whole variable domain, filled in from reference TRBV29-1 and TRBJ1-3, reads SAVISQKPSRDICQRGTSLTIQCQVDSQVTMMFWYRQQPGQSLTLIATANQGSEATYESGFVIDKFPISRPNLTFSTLTVSNMSPEDSSIYLCSSDRGNTIYFGEGSWLTVV.

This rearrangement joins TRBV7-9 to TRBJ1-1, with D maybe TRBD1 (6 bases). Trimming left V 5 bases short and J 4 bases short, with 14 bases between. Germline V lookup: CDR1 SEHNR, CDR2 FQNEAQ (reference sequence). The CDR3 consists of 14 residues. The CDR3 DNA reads TGTGCCAGCAGCCTCACTCGAGGGGGCACTGAAGCTTTCTTT. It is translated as CASSLTRGGTEAFF.

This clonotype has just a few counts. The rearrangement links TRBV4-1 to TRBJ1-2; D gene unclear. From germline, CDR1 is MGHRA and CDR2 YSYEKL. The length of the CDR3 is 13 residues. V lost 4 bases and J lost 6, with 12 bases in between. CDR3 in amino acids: CASSLTWADGYTF. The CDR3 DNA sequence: TGCGCCAGCAGCCTCACGTGGGCGGATGGCTACACCTTC.

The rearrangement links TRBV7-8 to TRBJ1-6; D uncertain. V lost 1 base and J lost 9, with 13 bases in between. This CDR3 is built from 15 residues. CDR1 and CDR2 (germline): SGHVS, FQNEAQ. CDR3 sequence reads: CASSLVTDSSSPLHF. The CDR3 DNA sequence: TGTGCCAGCAGCTTAGTAACAGATAGTAGTTCACCCCTCCACTTT.

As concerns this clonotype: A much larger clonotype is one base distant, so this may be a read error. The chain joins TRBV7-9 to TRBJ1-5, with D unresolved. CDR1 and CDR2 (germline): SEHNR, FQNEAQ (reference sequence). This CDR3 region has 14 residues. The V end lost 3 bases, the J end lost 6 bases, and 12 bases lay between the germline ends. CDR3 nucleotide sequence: TGTGCCAGCAGCTTTGGATTGTACGGTCAGCCCCAGCATTTT. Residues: CASSFGLYGQPQHF.

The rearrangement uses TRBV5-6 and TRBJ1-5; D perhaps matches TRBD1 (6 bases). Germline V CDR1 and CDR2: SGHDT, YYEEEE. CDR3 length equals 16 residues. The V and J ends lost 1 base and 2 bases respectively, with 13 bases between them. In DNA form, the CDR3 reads TGTGCCAGCAGCTTGAGGACAGTCCAGGGCAATCAGCCCCAGCATTTT. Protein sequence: CASSLRTVQGNQPQHF.

CDR3 amino acids: CSATSGGRNTIYF. In nucleotides, the CDR3 is TGCAGCGCTACGAGCGGGGGGCGGAACACCATATATTTT. The chain employs TRBV29-1 and TRBJ1-3; the D gene is possibly TRBD1 (6 bases). The CDR3 is 13 residues long. Trimming left V 7 bases short and J 7 bases short, with 17 bases between. From germline, CDR1 is SQVTM and CDR2 ANQGSEA.

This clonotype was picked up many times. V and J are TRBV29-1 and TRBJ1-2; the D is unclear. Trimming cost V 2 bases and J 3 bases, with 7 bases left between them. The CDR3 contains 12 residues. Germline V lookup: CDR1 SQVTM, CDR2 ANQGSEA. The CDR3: CSVERGYYGYTF. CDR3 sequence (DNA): TGCAGCGTTGAACGGGGTTACTATGGCTACACCTTC.

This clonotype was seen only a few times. The CDR3, as DNA: TGTGCCACCAGTGATTCCGCCCTTAGCGGCAAAAACTACGAGCAGTACTTC. It is translated as CATSDSALSGKNYEQYF. The V and J genes are TRBV24-1 and TRBJ2-7; TRBD2 might be the D (6 bases). V was clipped by 2 bases and J by 3 bases, with 19 bases between them. The germline CDR1 and CDR2 sequences are KGHDR and SFDVKD. The CDR3 consists of 17 residues.

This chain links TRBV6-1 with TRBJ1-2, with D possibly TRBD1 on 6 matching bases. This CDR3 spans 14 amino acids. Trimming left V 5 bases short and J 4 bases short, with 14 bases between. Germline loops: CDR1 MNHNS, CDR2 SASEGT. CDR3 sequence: CASSLSTGLYGYTF. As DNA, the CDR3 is TGTGCCAGCAGTTTATCGACAGGTCTCTATGGCTACACCTTC.

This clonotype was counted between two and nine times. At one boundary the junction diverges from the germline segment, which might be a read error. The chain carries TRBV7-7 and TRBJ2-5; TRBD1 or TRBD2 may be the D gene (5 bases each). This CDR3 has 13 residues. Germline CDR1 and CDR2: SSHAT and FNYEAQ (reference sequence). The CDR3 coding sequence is TGTGCTAGCAGCTGGGACCCTGGGGAGACCCAGTACTTC. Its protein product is CASSWDPGETQYF.

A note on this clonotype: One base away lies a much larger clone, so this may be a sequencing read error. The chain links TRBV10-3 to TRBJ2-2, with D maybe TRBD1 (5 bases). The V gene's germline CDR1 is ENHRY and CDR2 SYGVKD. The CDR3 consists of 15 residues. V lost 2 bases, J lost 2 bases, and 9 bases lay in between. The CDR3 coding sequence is TGTGCCATCAGTGAGCGAAGGGGCAACACCGGGGAGCTGTTTTTT. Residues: CAISERRGNTGELFF.

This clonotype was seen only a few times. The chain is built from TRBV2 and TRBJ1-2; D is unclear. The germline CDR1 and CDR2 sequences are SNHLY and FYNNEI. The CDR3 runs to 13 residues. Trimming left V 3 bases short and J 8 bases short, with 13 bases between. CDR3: CASSDTVTMGYTF. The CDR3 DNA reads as TGTGCCAGCAGTGACACCGTAACTATGGGCTACACCTTC.

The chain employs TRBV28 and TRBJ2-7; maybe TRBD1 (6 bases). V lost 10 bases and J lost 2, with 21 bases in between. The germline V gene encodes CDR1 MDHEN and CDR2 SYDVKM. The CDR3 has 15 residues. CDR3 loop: CATFESRGTPYEQYF. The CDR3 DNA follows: TGTGCCACCTTCGAAAGCAGGGGTACCCCCTACGAGCAGTACTTC.

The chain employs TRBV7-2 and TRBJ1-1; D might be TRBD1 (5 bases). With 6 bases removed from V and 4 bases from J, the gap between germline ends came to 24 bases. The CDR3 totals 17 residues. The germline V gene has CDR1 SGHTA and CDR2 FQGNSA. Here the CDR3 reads CASSPQRGRAGSTEAFF. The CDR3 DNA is TGTGCCAGCAGTCCCCAAAGGGGCAGGGCGGGAAGCACTGAAGCTTTCTTT.

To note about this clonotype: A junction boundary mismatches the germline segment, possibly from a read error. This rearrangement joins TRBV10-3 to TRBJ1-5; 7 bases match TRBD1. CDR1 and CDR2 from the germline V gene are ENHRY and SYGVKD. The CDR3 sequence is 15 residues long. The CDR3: CASSEIGTANQPQHF. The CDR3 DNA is TGTGCCAGCAGTGAGATTGGGACAGCTAATCAGCCCCAGCATTTT.

This CDR3 is CASSPSSGRTGANVLTF. DNA for the CDR3: TGTGCCAGCAGCCCCTCTAGCGGGAGGACCGGGGCCAACGTCCTGACTTTC. V and J are TRBV7-3 and TRBJ2-6; 11 bases align to TRBD2. Trimming at V came to 5 bases and at J to 4 bases, leaving 7 bases not matched to a gene. CDR3 length: 17 residues. Germline CDR1 and CDR2: SGHTA and FQGTGA. Using reference TRBV7-3 and TRBJ2-6 for the parts outside the CDR3, the full variable domain is GAGVSQTPSNKVTEKGKYVELRCDPISGHTALYWYRQSLGQGPEFLIYFQGTGAADDSGLPNDRFFAVRPEGSVSTLKIQRTERGDSAVYLCASSPSSGRTGANVLTFGAGSRLTVL.

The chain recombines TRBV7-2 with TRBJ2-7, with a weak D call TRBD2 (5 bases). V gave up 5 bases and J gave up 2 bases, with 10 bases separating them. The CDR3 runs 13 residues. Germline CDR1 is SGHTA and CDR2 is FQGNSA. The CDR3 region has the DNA TGTGCCAGCAGCCACCGGGAACCCTACGAGCAGTACTTC. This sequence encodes CASSHREPYEQYF. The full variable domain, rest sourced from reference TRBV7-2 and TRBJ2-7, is GAGVSQSPSNKVTEKGKDVELRCDPISGHTALYWYRQSLGQGLEFLIYFQGNSAPDKSGLPSDRFSAERTGGSVSTLTIQRTQQEDSAVYLCASSHREPYEQYFGPGTRLTVT.

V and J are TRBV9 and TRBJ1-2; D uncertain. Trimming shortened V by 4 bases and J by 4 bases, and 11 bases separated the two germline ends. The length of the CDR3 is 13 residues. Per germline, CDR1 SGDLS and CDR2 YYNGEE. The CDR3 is CASSPQSPYGYTF. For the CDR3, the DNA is TGTGCCAGCAGCCCACAGAGCCCCTATGGCTACACCTTC. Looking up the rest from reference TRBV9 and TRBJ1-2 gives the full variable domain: DSGVTQTPKHLITATGQRVTLRCSPRSGDLSVYWYQQSLDQGLQFLIQYYNGEERAKGNILERFSAQQFPDLHSELNLSSLELGDSALYFCASSPQSPYGYTFGSGTRLTVV.

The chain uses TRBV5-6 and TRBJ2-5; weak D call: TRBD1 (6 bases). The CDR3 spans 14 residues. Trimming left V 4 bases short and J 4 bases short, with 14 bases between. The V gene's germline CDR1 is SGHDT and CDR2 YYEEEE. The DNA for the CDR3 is TGTGCCAGCAGCCTGGGGGCTAGGGGAGAGACCCAGTACTTC. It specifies CASSLGARGETQYF.

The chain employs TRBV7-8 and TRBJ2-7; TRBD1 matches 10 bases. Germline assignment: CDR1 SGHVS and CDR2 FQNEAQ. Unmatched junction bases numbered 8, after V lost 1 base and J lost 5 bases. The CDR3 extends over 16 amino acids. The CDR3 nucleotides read TGTGCCAGCAGCTTAGACGGGACAGGGGATTCCGACGAGCAGTACTTC. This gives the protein CASSLDGTGDSDEQYF.

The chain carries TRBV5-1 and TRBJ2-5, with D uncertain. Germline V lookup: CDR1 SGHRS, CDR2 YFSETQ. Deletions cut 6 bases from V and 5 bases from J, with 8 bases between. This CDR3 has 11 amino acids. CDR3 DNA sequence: TGCGCCAGCAATTCGGCGGAGACCCAGTACTTC. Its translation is CASNSAETQYF.

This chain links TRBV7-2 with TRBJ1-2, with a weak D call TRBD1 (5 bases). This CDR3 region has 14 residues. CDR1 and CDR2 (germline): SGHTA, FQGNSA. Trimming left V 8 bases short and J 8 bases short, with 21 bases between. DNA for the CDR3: TGTGCCAGCTCACGGGACGGTGCCCTTAGCGGCTACACCTTC. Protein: CASSRDGALSGYTF.